This T cell receptor beta chain was sequenced in a study of radiotherapy plus CTLA-4 blockade in lung cancer. The V gene's germline CDR1 is SGHRS and CDR2 YFSETQ. There are 15 residues in the CDR3. V gave up 6 bases and J gave up 2 bases; unmatched junction bases: 11. Using immunoSEQ multiplex PCR, the repertoire was profiled, and TCRdb retains in-frame clones only, with some absent. The data contain 70,000 to 90,000 clones, approximately 80% of them seen just once; the ten biggest clones take up about 6.6%. The study treated chemo-refractory metastatic non-small-cell lung cancer patients with focal radiation plus ipilimumab CTLA-4 blockade.

The sample in question was peripheral blood, obtained from a patient treated with radiotherapy plus ipilimumab. The clonotype originates from a human donor with non-small cell lung cancer who had a complete response to radiotherapy plus ipilimumab. This sequence joins TRBV5-1 and TRBJ2-7; the match to TRBD2 covers 7 bases. In DNA, the CDR3 is TGCGCCAGCAATGGTCAGGGAGGGTCTACCTACGAGCAGTACTTC. As protein: CASNGQGGSTYEQYF.